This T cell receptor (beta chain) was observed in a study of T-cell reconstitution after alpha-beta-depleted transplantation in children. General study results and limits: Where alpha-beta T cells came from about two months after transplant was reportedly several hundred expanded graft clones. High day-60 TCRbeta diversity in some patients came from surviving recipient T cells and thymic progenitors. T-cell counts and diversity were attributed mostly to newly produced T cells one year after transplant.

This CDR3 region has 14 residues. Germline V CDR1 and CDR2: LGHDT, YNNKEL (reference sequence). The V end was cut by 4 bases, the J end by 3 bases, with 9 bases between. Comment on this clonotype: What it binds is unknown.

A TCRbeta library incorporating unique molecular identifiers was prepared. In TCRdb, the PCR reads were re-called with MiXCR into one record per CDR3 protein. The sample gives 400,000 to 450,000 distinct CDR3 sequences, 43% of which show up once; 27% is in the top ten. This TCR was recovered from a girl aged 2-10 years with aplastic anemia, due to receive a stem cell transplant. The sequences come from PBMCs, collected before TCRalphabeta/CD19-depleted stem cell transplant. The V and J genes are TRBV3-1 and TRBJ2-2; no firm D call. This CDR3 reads CASSLGPDTGELFF. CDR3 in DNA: TGTGCCAGCAGCCTGGGTCCAGACACCGGGGAGCTGTTTTTT.